This T cell receptor beta chain came from a study of cytomegalovirus exposure and HLA in healthy donors. As concerns this clone: As yet, its antigen is unknown.

The study ran its PCR with 60 Vbeta and 13 Jbeta primers. Only in-frame clones appear in the TCRdb table, and some are missing; sequencing was by immunoSEQ multiplex PCR. The table lists some 150,000 clones, about three quarters of them singletons. Germline V CDR1 and CDR2: KGHSH, LQKENI. Trimming shortened V by 2 bases and J by 1 base, and 12 bases separated the two germline ends. The CDR3 extends over 16 amino acids. Study results and caveats: The study listed under 200 cytomegalovirus-associated TCR beta chains. A later look showed TCR association rates differing by HLA locus, highest for DRB1 and lowest for HLA-C.

The rearrangement links TRBV18 to TRBJ1-5; D is possibly TRBD1 (6 bases). The specimen was PBMCs. The receptor's source is a female donor in good health and CMV-seronegative. The CDR3 here is CASSPAGAGSNQPQHF. CDR3 bases: TGTGCCAGCTCACCAGCGGGGGCGGGGAGCAATCAGCCCCAGCATTTT.